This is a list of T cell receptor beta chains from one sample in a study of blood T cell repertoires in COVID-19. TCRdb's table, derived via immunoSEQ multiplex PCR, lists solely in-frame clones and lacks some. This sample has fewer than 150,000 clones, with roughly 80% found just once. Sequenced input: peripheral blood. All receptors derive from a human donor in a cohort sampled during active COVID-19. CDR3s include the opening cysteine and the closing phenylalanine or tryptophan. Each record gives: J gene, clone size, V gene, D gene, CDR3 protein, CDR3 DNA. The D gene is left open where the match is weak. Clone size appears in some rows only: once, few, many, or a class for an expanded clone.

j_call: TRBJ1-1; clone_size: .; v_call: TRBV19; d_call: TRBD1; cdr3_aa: CASSHRGANTEAFF; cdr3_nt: TGTGCCAGTAGTCACAGGGGCGCAAACACTGAAGCTTTCTTT
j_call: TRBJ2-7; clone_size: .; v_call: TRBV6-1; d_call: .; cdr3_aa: CASSERGGGYEQYF; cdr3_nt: TGTGCCAGCAGTGAGAGGGGGGGCGGCTACGAGCAGTACTTC
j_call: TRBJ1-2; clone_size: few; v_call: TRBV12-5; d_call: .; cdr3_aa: CASGLVLGQRLNYGYTF; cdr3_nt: TGTGCTAGTGGTTTGGTACTCGGCCAGAGACTTAACTATGGCTACACCTTC
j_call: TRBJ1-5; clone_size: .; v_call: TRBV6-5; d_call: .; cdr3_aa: CASRGDSGQPQHF; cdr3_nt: TGTGCCAGCCGCGGAGATTCGGGTCAGCCCCAGCATTTT
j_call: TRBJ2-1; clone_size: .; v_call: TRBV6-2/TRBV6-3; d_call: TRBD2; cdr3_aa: CASSTGLSSSYDEQFF; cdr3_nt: TGTGCCAGCAGTACGGGACTATCGAGCTCCTACGATGAGCAGTTCTTC
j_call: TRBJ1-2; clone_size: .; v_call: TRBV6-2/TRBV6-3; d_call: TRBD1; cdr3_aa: CASSYGTGTSYGYTF; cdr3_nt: TGTGCCAGCAGTTACGGGACAGGGACCTCCTATGGCTACACCTTC
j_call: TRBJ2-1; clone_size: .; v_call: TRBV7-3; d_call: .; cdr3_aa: CASSPRVGGNEQFF; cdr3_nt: TGTGCCAGCAGCCCCCGGGTGGGTGGCAATGAGCAGTTCTTC
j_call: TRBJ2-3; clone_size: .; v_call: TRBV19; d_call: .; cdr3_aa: CASSIQGIDTQYF; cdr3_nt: TGTGCCAGTAGTATCCAGGGGATAGATACGCAGTATTTT
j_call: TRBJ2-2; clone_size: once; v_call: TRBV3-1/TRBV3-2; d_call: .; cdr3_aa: CASSQDFASGELFF; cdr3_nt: TGTGCCAGCAGCCAAGATTTTGCGTCCGGGGAGCTGTTTTTT
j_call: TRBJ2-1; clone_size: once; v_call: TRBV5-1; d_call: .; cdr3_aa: CASSNGVEQFF; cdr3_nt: TGCGCCAGCAGCAACGGGGTTGAGCAGTTCTTC
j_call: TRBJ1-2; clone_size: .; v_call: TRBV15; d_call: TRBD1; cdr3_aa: CATSRDLTGGYGYTF; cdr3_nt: TGTGCCACCAGCAGAGATTTGACAGGGGGATATGGCTACACCTTC
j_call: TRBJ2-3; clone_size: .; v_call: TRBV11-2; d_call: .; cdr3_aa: CASSPRGTDTQYF; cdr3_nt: TGTGCCAGCAGCCCGAGGGGCACAGATACGCAGTATTTT
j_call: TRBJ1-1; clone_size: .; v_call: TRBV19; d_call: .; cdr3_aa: CASSIRVPGVTEAFF; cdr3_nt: TGTGCCAGTAGTATAAGAGTCCCGGGAGTCACTGAAGCTTTCTTT
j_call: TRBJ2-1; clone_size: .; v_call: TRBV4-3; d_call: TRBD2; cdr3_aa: CASSPQRGGQENEQFF; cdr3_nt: TGCGCCAGCAGCCCCCAGCGGGGGGGCCAGGAGAATGAGCAGTTCTTC
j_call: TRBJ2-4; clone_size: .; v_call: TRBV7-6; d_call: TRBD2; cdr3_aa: CASSPTTSGGNIQYF; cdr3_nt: TGTGCCAGCAGCCCCACGACTAGCGGGGGAAACATTCAGTACTTC
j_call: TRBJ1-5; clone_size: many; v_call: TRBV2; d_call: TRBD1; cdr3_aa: CASQTGIGQPQHF; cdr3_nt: TGTGCCAGCCAGACAGGGATCGGTCAGCCCCAGCATTTT
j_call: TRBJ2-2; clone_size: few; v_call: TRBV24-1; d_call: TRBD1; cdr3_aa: CATGDRTNGELFF; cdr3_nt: TGTGCCACCGGGGACAGAACCAATGGGGAGCTGTTTTTT
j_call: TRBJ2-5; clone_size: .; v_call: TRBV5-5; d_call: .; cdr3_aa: CASSLSPSMGETQYF; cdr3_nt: TGTGCCAGCAGCTTGAGTCCTAGCATGGGGGAGACCCAGTACTTC
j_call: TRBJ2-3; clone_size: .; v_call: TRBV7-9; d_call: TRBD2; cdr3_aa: CASSLGSSGFDTQYF; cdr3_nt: TGTGCCAGCAGCTTAGGTTCTAGCGGTTTCGATACGCAGTATTTT
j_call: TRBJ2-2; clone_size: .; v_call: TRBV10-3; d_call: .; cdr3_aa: CAISTGTGELFF; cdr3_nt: TGTGCCATCAGCACCGGGACCGGGGAGCTGTTTTTT
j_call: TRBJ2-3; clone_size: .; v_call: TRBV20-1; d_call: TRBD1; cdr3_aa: CSASSLTGSGTDTQYF; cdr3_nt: TGCAGTGCTAGTAGTCTGACAGGGAGCGGCACAGATACGCAGTATTTT
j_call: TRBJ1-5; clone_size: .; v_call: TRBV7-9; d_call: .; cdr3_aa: CASSLDGFYQPQHF; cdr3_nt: TGTGCCAGCAGCTTAGACGGGTTCTATCAGCCCCAGCATTTT
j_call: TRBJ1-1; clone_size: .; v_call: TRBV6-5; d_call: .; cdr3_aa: CASSPNRVGFGAFF; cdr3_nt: TGTGCCAGCAGTCCCAACAGGGTCGGGTTCGGAGCTTTCTTT
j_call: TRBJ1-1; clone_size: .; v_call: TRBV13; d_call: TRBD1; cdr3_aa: CASSFGTVNTEAFF; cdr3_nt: TGTGCCAGCAGCTTCGGGACAGTAAACACTGAAGCTTTCTTT
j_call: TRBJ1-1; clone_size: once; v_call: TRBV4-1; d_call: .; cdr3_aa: CASSPHPQGKNTEAFF; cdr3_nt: TGCGCCAGCAGCCCACACCCACAGGGAAAGAACACTGAAGCTTTCTTT
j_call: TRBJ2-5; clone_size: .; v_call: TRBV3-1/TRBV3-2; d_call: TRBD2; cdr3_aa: CAAALAGDQETQYF; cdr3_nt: TGTGCCGCGGCGTTAGCGGGGGACCAAGAGACCCAGTACTTC
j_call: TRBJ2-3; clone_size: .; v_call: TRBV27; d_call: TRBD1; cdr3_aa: CASSLGTGVPSTDTQYF; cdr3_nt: TGTGCCAGCAGTTTAGGGACAGGCGTCCCTAGCACAGATACGCAGTATTTT
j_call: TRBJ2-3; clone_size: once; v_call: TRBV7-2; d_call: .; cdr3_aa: CASSLAGHSTDTQYF; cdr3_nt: TGTGCCAGCAGCTTAGCGGGACATAGCACAGATACGCAGTATTTT
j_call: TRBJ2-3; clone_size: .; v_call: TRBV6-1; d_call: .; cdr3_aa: CASSDGDTQYF; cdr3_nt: TGTGCCAGCAGTGACGGGGATACGCAGTATTTT
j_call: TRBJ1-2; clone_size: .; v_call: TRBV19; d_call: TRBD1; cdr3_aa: CASSAGTGQGGYTF; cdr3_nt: TGTGCCAGTAGCGCCGGGACAGGCCAGGGTGGCTACACCTTC
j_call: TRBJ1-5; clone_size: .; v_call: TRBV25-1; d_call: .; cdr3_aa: CASSWAGKGNQPQHF; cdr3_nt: TGTGCCAGCAGTTGGGCGGGGAAGGGCAATCAGCCCCAGCATTTT
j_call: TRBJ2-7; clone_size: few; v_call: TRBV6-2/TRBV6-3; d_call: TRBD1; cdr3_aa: CASSYSTGTGARFYEQYF; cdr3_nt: TGTGCCAGCAGTTACTCAACCGGGACAGGGGCCCGCTTTTACGAGCAGTACTTC
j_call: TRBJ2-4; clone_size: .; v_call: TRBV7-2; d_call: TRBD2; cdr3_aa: CASSLSVSGGPNF; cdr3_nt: TGTGCCAGCAGCTTATCCGTAAGCGGGGGCCCCAACTTC
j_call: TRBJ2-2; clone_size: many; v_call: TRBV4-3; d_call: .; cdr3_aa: CASSQDSTGTTIKFF; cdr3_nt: TGCGCCAGCAGCCAAGATAGTACCGGGACAACCATCAAATTTTTT
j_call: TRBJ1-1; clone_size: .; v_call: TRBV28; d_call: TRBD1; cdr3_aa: CASRPPPGQGEAFF; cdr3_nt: TGTGCCAGCAGACCGCCTCCAGGACAGGGTGAAGCTTTCTTT
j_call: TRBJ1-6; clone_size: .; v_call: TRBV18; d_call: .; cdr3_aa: CASSTERGSPLHF; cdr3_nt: TGTGCCAGCTCGACCGAGCGGGGTTCACCCCTCCACTTT
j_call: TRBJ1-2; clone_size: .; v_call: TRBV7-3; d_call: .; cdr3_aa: CASSSGGTATYGYTF; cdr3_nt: TGTGCCAGCAGTTCCGGTGGTACAGCCACCTATGGCTACACCTTC
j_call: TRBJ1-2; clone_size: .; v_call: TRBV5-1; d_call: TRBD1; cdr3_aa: CASSLEGGQAQLGGYTF; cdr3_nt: TGCGCCAGCAGCTTGGAGGGAGGACAGGCCCAATTGGGTGGCTACACCTTC
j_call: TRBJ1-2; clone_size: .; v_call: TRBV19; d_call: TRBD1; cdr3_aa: CASTTTTGGQNYGYTF; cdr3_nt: TGTGCCAGTACCACCACGACAGGGGGCCAAAACTATGGCTACACCTTC
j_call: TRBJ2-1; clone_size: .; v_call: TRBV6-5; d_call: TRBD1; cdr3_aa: CASSSPTGAYNEQFF; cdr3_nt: TGTGCCAGCAGTTCCCCCACAGGGGCCTACAATGAGCAGTTCTTC
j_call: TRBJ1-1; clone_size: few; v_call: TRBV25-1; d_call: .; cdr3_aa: CASSAETVNTEAFF; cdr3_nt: TGTGCCAGCAGTGCCGAAACAGTGAACACTGAAGCTTTCTTT
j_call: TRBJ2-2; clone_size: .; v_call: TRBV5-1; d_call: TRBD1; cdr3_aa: CASSVQGDTGELFF; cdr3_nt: TGCGCCAGCAGCGTACAGGGGGACACCGGGGAGCTGTTTTTT
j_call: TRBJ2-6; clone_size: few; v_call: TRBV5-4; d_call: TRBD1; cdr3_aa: CASRQGPSGANVLTF; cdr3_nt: TGTGCCAGCCGACAGGGCCCCTCTGGGGCCAACGTCCTGACTTTC
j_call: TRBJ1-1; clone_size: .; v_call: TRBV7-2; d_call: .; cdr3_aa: CASSSDTYGEAFF; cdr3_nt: TGTGCCAGCAGCTCAGACACCTATGGTGAAGCTTTCTTT
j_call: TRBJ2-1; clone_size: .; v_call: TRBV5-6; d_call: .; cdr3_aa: CARGREVGSSYNEQFF; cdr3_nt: TGTGCCAGGGGCAGGGAGGTCGGAAGCTCCTACAATGAGCAGTTCTTC
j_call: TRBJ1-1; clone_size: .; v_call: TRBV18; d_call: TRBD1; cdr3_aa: CASSRDRGNTEAFF; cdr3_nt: TGTGCCAGCTCGCGGGACAGAGGGAACACTGAAGCTTTCTTT
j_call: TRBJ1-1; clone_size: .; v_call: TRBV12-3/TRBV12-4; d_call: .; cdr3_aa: CASRIPGGTEAFF; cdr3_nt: TGTGCCAGCAGAATCCCCGGGGGGACTGAAGCTTTCTTT
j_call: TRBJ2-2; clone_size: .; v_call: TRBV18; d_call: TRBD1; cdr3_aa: CASSPGTGNTGELFF; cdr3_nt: TGTGCCAGCTCACCCGGGACAGGGAACACCGGGGAGCTGTTTTTT
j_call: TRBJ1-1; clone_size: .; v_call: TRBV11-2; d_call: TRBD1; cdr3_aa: CASSLAAGGYTEAFF; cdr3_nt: TGTGCCAGCAGCTTAGCGGCAGGGGGCTACACTGAAGCTTTCTTT
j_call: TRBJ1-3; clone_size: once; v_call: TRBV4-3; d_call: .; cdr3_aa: CASSQGGTHSGNTIYF; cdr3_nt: TGCGCCAGCAGCCAAGGAGGAACGCACTCTGGAAACACCATATATTTT
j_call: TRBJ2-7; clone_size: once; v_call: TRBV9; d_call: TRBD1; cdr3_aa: CASSVGDRGIYEQYF; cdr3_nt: TGTGCCAGCAGCGTTGGGGACAGGGGGATTTACGAGCAGTACTTC
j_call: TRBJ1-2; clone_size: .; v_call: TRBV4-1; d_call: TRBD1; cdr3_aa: CASSQDRSGDSFNYGYTF; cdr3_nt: TGCGCCAGCAGCCAAGATCGCAGTGGGGACAGCTTTAACTATGGCTACACCTTC
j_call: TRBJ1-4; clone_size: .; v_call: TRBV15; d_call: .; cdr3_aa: CATSKPHSANEKLFF; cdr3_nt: TGTGCCACCAGTAAACCTCACTCGGCTAATGAAAAACTGTTTTTT
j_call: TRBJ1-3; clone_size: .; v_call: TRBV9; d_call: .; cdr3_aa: CASSVATALGNTIYF; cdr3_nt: TGTGCCAGCAGCGTAGCGACAGCCCTTGGAAACACCATATATTTT
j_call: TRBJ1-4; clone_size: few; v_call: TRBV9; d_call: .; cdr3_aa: CASSPSPGRDEKLFF; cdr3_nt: TGTGCCAGCAGCCCCTCGCCAGGGAGGGATGAAAAACTGTTTTTT